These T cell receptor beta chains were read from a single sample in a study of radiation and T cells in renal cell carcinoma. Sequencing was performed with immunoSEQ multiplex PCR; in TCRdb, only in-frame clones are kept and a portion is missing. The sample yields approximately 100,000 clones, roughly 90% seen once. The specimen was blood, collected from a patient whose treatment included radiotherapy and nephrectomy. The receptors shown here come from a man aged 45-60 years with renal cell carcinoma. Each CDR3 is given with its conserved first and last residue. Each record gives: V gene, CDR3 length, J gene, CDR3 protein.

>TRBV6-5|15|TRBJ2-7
CASSPSGRAVYEQYF
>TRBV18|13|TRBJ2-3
CASSVGFTDTQYF
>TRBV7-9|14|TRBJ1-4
CASSLDGTKEKLFF
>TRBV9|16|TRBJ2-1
CASSLAGGRKLYEQFF
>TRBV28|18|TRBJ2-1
CASSSLSLTSGSSNEQFF
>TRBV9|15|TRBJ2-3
CASSVAGGLAYTQYF
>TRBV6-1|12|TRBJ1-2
CALVGDGYGYTF
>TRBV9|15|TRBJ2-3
CASSVEGHRADTQYF
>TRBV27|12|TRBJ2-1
CASSDRYNEQFF
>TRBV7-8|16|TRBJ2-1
CASSLVETGIINEQFF